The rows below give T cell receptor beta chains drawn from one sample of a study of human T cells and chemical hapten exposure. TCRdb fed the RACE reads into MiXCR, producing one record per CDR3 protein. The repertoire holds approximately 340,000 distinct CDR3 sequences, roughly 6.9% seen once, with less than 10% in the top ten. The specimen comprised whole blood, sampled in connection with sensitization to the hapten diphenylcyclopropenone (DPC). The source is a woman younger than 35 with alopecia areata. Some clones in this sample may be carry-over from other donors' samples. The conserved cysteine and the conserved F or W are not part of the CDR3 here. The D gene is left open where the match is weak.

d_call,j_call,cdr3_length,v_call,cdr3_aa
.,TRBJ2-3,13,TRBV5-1,ASSLTARGTDTQY
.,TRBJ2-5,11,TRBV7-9,ASSLNGAETQY
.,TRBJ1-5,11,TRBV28,ASSLSPEQGQH
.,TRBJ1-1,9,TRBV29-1,SVGAGAEAF
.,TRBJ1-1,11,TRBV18,ASSPVEEAEAF
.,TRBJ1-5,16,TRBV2,ASSLHYRPPPGNQPQH
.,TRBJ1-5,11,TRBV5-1,ASSLAADQPQH
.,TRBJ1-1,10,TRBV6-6,ASSYGWTEAF
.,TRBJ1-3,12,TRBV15,ATSRRGSGNTIY
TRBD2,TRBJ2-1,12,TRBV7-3,ASSFDGGADEQF
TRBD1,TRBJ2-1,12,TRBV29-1,SVPDQGALSEQF
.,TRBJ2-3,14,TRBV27,ASSPTPDSSTDTQY
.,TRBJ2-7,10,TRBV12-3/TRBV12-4,ASSIGPYEQY
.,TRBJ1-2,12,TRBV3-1,ASSQVTGFYGYT
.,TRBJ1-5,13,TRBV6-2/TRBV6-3,ASTFTGGPKQPQH
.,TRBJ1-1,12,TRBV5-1,ASRAASMNTEAF
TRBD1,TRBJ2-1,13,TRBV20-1,SASRDSRGYNEQF
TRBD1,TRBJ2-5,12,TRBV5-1,ASSHRTGQETQY
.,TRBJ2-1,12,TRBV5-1,ASSPGPVLNEQF
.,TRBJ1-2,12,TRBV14,ASSQDRPSYGYT
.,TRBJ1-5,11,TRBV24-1,ATSETGNQPQH
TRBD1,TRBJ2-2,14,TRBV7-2,ASSFGTGGIHGELF
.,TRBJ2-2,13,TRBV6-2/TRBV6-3,ASSPGQGDTGELF